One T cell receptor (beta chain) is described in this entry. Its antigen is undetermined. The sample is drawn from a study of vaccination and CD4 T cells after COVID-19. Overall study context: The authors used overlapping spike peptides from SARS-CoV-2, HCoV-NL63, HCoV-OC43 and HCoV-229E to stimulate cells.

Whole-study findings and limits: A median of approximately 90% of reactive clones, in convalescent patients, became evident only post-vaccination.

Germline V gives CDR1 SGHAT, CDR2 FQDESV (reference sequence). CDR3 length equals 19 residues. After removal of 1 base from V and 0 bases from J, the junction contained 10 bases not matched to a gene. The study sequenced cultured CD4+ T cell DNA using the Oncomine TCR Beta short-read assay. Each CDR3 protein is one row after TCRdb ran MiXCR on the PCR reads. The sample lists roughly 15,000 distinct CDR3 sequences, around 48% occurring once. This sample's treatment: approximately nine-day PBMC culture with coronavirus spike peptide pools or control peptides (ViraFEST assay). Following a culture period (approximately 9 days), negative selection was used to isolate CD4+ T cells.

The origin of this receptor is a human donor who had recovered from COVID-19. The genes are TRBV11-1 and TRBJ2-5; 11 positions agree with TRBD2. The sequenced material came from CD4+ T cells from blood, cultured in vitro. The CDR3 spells CASSLVPPSGGLYQETQYF. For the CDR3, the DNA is TGTGCCAGCAGCTTAGTTCCGCCTAGCGGGGGGTTGTACCAAGAGACCCAGTACTTC.